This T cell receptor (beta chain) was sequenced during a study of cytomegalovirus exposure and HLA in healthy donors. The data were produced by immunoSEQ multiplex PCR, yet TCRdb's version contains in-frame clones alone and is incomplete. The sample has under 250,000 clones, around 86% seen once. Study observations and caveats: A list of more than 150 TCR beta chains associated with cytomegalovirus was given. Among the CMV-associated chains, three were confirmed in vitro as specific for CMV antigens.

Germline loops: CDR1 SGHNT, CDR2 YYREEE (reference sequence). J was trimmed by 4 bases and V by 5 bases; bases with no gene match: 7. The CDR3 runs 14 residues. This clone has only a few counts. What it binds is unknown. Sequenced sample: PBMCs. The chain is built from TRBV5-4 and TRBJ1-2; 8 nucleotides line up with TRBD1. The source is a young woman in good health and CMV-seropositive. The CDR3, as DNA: TGTGCCAGCAGGCGACAGGGGCAAGTCTATGGCTACACCTTC. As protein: CASRRQGQVYGYTF.